The entry that follows covers one TCR beta chain sequence. Its antigen remains unidentified. The data originate from a study of T cell responses to AZD1222 COVID-19 vaccine. This table comes from immunoSEQ multiplex PCR, and its TCRdb copy is limited to in-frame clones, with some not included. The table records about 110,000 clones, roughly 86% of them present only once. In germline, CDR1 is LGHDT, CDR2 YNNKEL (reference sequence). V gave up 6 bases and J gave up 4 bases, with 13 bases separating them. The CDR3 length is 13 residues. Study outcomes and limitations: Only a handful of AZD1222 recipients, five to seven in all, had baseline seropositivity. Researchers report vaccine-associated CD4 TCRs spanning spike, with dominance at 160-218 and 743-854.

This chain links TRBV3-1 (or the pseudogene TRBV3-2) with TRBJ2-7; the D call may be TRBD1 or TRBD2 (5 bases each). The material sequenced was peripheral blood, taken on day 0 of AZD1222 vaccination. The receptor was derived from an adult in good health. The CDR3 spells CASSRDHNYEQYF. CDR3 DNA sequence: TGTGCCAGCAGTCGGGACCACAATTACGAGCAGTACTTC.